The 16 T cell receptor beta chains reported below all come from one sample, sequenced in a study of shared clonotypes between healthy human individuals. TCRdb's copy holds only in-frame clones and misses some; the assay was immunoSEQ multiplex PCR. The table records roughly 410,000 clones, around 96% of them present only once. Material: memory CD8+ T cells sorted from blood. The subset denotes: CD45RO+ cells pooled with CCR7-negative TemRA cells. All receptors derive from a man aged 25-45 years in good health.

The chain links TRBV18 to TRBJ1-1; possible D gene TRBD1, 5 bases. CDR1 KGHSH and CDR2 LQKENI come from the germline V gene. This CDR3 has 14 residues. V gave up 3 bases and J gave up 8 bases, with 16 bases separating them. The CDR3 DNA is TGTGCCAGCTCACCCCTCTCCGGGGACGGGGAAGCTTTCTTT. It translates to CASSPLSGDGEAFF.

This sequence joins TRBV30 and TRBJ2-1, with unresolved D. The germline CDR1 and CDR2 sequences are GTSNPN and SVGIG (reference sequence). Trimming stripped 4 bases from V and 4 bases from J, with 14 bases between. The CDR3 extends over 14 amino acids. The CDR3 sequence: CAWILDARYNEQFF. The CDR3 DNA sequence: TGTGCCTGGATCCTGGATGCTAGATACAATGAGCAGTTCTTC.

This clone was seen just once. The junction shows a germline mismatch at one end, possibly a read error. The genes are TRBV7-7 and TRBJ2-1; 9 bases fit TRBD2. Per germline, CDR1 SSHAT and CDR2 FNYEAQ (reference sequence). The CDR3 runs 16 residues. The CDR3 DNA follows: TGTGCTAGCAGCTTAGCTGCTAGCGGGATCCACAATGAGCAGTTCTTC. It encodes CASSLAASGIHNEQFF. Full variable domain (missing parts from reference TRBV7-7 and TRBJ2-1): GAGVSQSPRYKVTKRGQDVTLRCDPISSHATLYWYQQALGQGPEFLTYFNYEAQPDKSGLPSDRFSAERPEGSISTLTIQRTEQRDSAMYRCASSLAASGIHNEQFFGPGTRLTVL.

The rearrangement joins TRBV6-6 to TRBJ2-7; D unresolved. The CDR3 is made up of 14 amino acids. CDR1 is MNHNY, CDR2 SVGAGI, per germline (reference sequence). V lost 7 bases, J lost 2 bases, and 15 bases lay in between. CDR3 protein: CASTLRTGTYEQYF. Written as DNA, the CDR3 is TGTGCCAGCACCTTAAGAACGGGTACCTACGAGCAGTACTTC.

This chain uses TRBV7-9 with TRBJ2-1; 9 nucleotides line up with TRBD2. From germline, CDR1 is SEHNR and CDR2 FQNEAQ (reference sequence). The CDR3 is 17 amino acids. The V gene end was trimmed by 5 bases and the J gene end by 6 bases; junction bases not matched to a gene: 14. Here the CDR3 DNA reads TGTGCCAGCAGCCTAACCTCAGTTGCGGGAGGGTTCAATGAGCAGTTCTTC. Translation gives CASSLTSVAGGFNEQFF.

V and J are TRBV5-1 and TRBJ2-5; no clear D gene. V lost 0 bases and J 2 bases, leaving 5 bases between the germline ends. The CDR3 spans 13 residues. Germline CDR1 is SGHRS and CDR2 is YFSETQ. As DNA, the CDR3 is TGCGCCAGCAGCTTGGCTGCGCAAGAGACCCAGTACTTC. Its translation is CASSLAAQETQYF.

J is TRBJ2-3 and V is TRBV27, with TRBD1 matching over 9 bases. The V gene end was trimmed by 10 bases and the J gene end by 6 bases; junction bases not matched to a gene: 11. Germline V CDR1 and CDR2: MNHEY, SMNVEV (reference sequence). There are 14 residues in the CDR3. The DNA for the CDR3 is TGTGCCACCGGGACAGGGATATATTTGGATACGCAGTATTTT. Its protein is CATGTGIYLDTQYF.

Notes on this clone: The sample holds other DNA sequences that translate to the same CDR3. The V gene is TRBV9, the J gene TRBJ2-2; D gene ambiguous. V was clipped by 0 bases and J by 7 bases, with 4 bases between them. This CDR3 region has 12 residues. CDR1 and CDR2 from the germline V gene are SGDLS and YYNGEE. In DNA, the CDR3 is TGTGCCAGCAGCGTAGTTGGCGGGGAGCTGTTTTTT. It yields the protein CASSVVGGELFF.

About this clone itself: The sample contains more than one DNA sequence encoding this CDR3. CDR3 in DNA: TGTGCCAGCAGCTTGGGGCACGAGCAGTACTTC. This encodes CASSLGHEQYF. The V gene is TRBV5-6, the J gene TRBJ2-7; D is ambiguous. Trimming took off 0 bases at V and 5 bases at J, with 3 bases between the two ends. CDR3 length: 11 amino acids. In germline, CDR1 is SGHDT, CDR2 YYEEEE.

The chain links TRBV6-1 to TRBJ2-4; the D gene is possibly TRBD1 (7 bases). CDR1 is MNHNS and CDR2 is SASEGT in the germline V gene. The CDR3 is made up of 15 amino acids. Trimming cost V 6 bases and J 0 bases, with 12 bases left between them. CDR3 sequence: CASRGGQLAKNIQYF. In DNA form, the CDR3 reads TGTGCCAGCAGGGGGGGACAGTTAGCCAAAAACATTCAGTACTTC.

The V and J genes are TRBV5-4 and TRBJ2-3; D uncertain. Looked up from germline, CDR1 is SGHNT and CDR2 is YYREEE (reference sequence). V lost 5 bases and J 6 bases, leaving 16 bases between the germline ends. The CDR3 contains 14 residues. CDR3 bases: TGTGCCAGCAGTTTCCCCGTGGGCGACGATACGCAGTATTTT. Amino acids: CASSFPVGDDTQYF. The variable domain in full, with the rest retrieved from reference TRBV5-4 and TRBJ2-3, is ETGVTQSPTHLIKTRGQQVTLRCSSQSGHNTVSWYQQALGQGPQFIFQYYREEENGRGNFPPRFSGLQFPNYSSELNVNALELDDSALYLCASSFPVGDDTQYFGPGTRLTVL.

The rearrangement joins TRBV27 to TRBJ2-7; TRBD1 aligns across 10 bases. Germline CDR1 MNHEY, CDR2 SMNVEV (reference sequence). J lost 7 bases, V lost 6 bases, and 9 bases had no gene match. The length of the CDR3 is 14 residues. DNA of the CDR3: TGTGCCAGCAGCCGGGACAGGGGTTTGAGGGAGCAGTACTTC. Amino acid sequence: CASSRDRGLREQYF.

With respect to this clone: This sample also contains other DNA sequences that code for the same CDR3. The CDR3 nucleotides are TGTGCCAGCAGTTTGGGGGATCTAGCCAAAAACATTCAGTACTTC. Its translation is CASSLGDLAKNIQYF. The chain has TRBV28 and TRBJ2-4; D tentatively fits TRBD1 or TRBD2 (5 bases each). Trimming stripped 3 bases from V and 0 bases from J, with 9 bases between. Looked up from germline, CDR1 is MDHEN and CDR2 is SYDVKM. The CDR3 totals 15 residues. Supplemented by reference TRBV28 and TRBJ2-4, the full variable domain reads DVKVTQSSRYLVKRTGEKVFLECVQDMDHENMFWYRQDPGLGLRLIYFSYDVKMKEKGDIPEGYSVSREKKERFSLILESASTNQTSMYLCASSLGDLAKNIQYFGAGTRLSVL.

V and J are TRBV7-9 and TRBJ2-6; D unresolved. Germline loops: CDR1 SEHNR, CDR2 FQNEAQ (reference sequence). V shed 1 base and J shed 1 base, with 5 bases lying between them. This CDR3 comprises 15 residues. CDR3: CASSLGVSGANVLTF. The CDR3 nucleotides read TGTGCCAGCAGCTTAGGGGTATCTGGGGCCAACGTCCTGACTTTC.

The chain couples TRBV5-1 to TRBJ2-7; the match to TRBD2 covers 10 bases. Looked up from germline, CDR1 is SGHRS and CDR2 is YFSETQ. The CDR3 has 16 amino acids. J was trimmed by 5 bases and V by 4 bases; bases with no gene match: 12. The CDR3, as DNA: TGCGCCAGCAGCCCCCTCCCCTGGCTAGCGGGAGACGAGCAGTACTTC. This encodes CASSPLPWLAGDEQYF. The complete variable domain, with remaining parts taken from reference TRBV5-1 and TRBJ2-7, reads KAGVTQTPRYLIKTRGQQVTLSCSPISGHRSVSWYQQTPGQGLQFLFEYFSETQRNKGNFPGRFSGRQFSNSRSEMNVSTLELGDSALYLCASSPLPWLAGDEQYFGPGTRLTVT.

The chain is built from TRBV12-2 and TRBJ2-2; the tabulated D call, TRBD1, remains unverified against the DNA. TRBV12-2 is reported as a pseudogene. There are 14 residues in the CDR3. The CDR3 loop is CASRFQGNTGELFF. The DNA for the CDR3 is TGTGCAAGTCGCTTTCAGGGGAACACCGGGGAGCTGTTTTTT.